The entry below describes one T cell receptor beta chain. Its target is not known. Sequencing used immunoSEQ multiplex PCR; TCRdb keeps in-frame clones, though not all of them. This table has approximately 2,000,000 clones, around 93% appearing once. The data derive from a study of shared clonotypes between healthy human individuals. Overall study context: In total, the donors were a couple of women and a few men aged 18 to 49. Study results and caveats: Only a few donors were included, so the genetic and exposure-history diversity represented was limited. About 5% was the fraction of naive CD4 clonotypes found shared across a few donors.

The V and J ends lost 5 bases and 16 bases, in that order; junction bases with no gene match: 14. The CDR3 is 13 residues long. Germline assignment: CDR1 ENHRY and CDR2 SYGVKD. CD45RO-negative, CCR7-positively selected cells formed the naive CD8 fraction, excluding terminally differentiated effector memory CD45RA+ cells. The receptor was derived from a man aged 18-30 years in good health. Some clones in this sample may be carry-over from other donors' samples. V gene TRBV10-3 combines with J gene TRBJ2-1; TRBD2 aligns across 7 bases. Sequencing was carried out using naive CD8+ T cells from PBMCs. CDR3: CAISSTSAPYHFF. CDR3 nucleotides: TGTGCCATCAGTTCTACTAGCGCCCCTTATCATTTCTTC.